The present TCR beta chain was sequenced within a study of cytomegalovirus exposure and HLA in healthy donors. The data were produced by immunoSEQ multiplex PCR, yet TCRdb's version contains in-frame clones alone and is incomplete. This table holds 220,000 or so clones, 80% to 90% found once. Study findings and constraints: It was reported that the classifier diagnosed cytomegalovirus status with high specificity and sensitivity in both the original and validation cohorts.

Germline-derived CDR1 and CDR2 are SGHRS and YFSETQ. V shed 2 bases, J shed 0 bases, and the junction held 8 bases outside the gene matches. The CDR3 loop spans 18 amino acids. The donors belonged to the roughly 130-subject validation cohort, separate from the roughly 710-subject first cohort. Of note for this clone: Its antigen is unknown.

The rearrangement links TRBV5-1 to TRBJ2-2; 9 bases align to TRBD2. Material: PBMCs. This clonotype originated in a woman between 18 and 30 years old in good health and CMV-seropositive. The CDR3 nucleotides are TGCGCCAGCAGCTTCGGAGCGGGAGGAGGTGCGAACACCGGGGAGCTGTTTTTT. Amino acid sequence: CASSFGAGGGANTGELFF. The full variable domain, its missing parts supplied by reference TRBV5-1 and TRBJ2-2, is KAGVTQTPRYLIKTRGQQVTLSCSPISGHRSVSWYQQTPGQGLQFLFEYFSETQRNKGNFPGRFSGRQFSNSRSEMNVSTLELGDSALYLCASSFGAGGGANTGELFFGEGSRLTVL.